The rows below give T cell receptor beta chains drawn from one sample of a study of blood T cells in healthy people across ages. TCRdb re-called the 5' RACE reads with MiXCR, one entry per CDR3 protein. The data contain roughly 570,000 distinct CDR3 sequences, 27% of them singletons. The sequencing input was blood. These receptors were obtained from a woman between 65 and 79 years old in good health. The CDR3 runs from the conserved cysteine through the conserved F or W. The D gene is left open where the match is weak. The size of a clone is reported for some rows only, either as once, few or many, or as a class for expanded clones.

J: TRBJ2-3
D: TRBD2
size: NA
V: TRBV9
length: 17
DNA: TGTGCCAACAGCGTAGGCGGGGGGTCTACCTACACAGATACGCAGTATTTT
CDR3: CANSVGGGSTYTDTQYF

J: TRBJ2-7
D: TRBD1
size: NA
V: TRBV18
length: 13
DNA: TGTGCCAGCTCACGGGACAGGAGTGACGAGCAGTACTTC
CDR3: CASSRDRSDEQYF

J: TRBJ2-1
D: NA
size: NA
V: TRBV20-1
length: 9
DNA: TGCAGTGCTAGAGATCCCCAGTTCTTC
CDR3: CSARDPQFF

J: TRBJ2-5
D: NA
size: few
V: TRBV15
length: 15
DNA: TGTGCCACCAGCAGAGGGCGGGGTTCTCAAGAGACCCAGTACTTC
CDR3: CATSRGRGSQETQYF

J: TRBJ2-3
D: TRBD1
size: few
V: TRBV29-1
length: 13
DNA: TGCAGCGTCAGGGGGACAGGAGGAGATACGCAGTATTTT
CDR3: CSVRGTGGDTQYF

J: TRBJ2-1
D: NA
size: NA
V: TRBV3-1
length: 12
DNA: TGTGCCAGCAGCCTTGCGGTCTCTGAGCAGTTCTTC
CDR3: CASSLAVSEQFF

J: TRBJ1-6
D: NA
size: few
V: TRBV2
length: 12
DNA: TGTGCCAGCGACAGTCATAATTCACCCCTCCACTTT
CDR3: CASDSHNSPLHF

J: TRBJ1-1
D: TRBD1
size: NA
V: TRBV12-3/TRBV12-4
length: 15
DNA: TGTGCCAGCAGCTCCTGGACAGGGGGCAATCCTGAAGCTTTCTTT
CDR3: CASSSWTGGNPEAFF

J: TRBJ2-7
D: NA
size: NA
V: TRBV6-2/TRBV6-3
length: 14
DNA: TGTGCCAGCAGTCCACGGGGGACAGATTACGAGCAGTACTTC
CDR3: CASSPRGTDYEQYF

J: TRBJ2-3
D: NA
size: NA
V: TRBV29-1
length: 12
DNA: TGCAGCGTTGATAAAAGCACAGATACGCAGTATTTT
CDR3: CSVDKSTDTQYF

J: TRBJ2-1
D: NA
size: NA
V: TRBV5-1
length: 16
DNA: TGCGCCAGCAGCCCCCCTTCCGGGGGCTCCTACAATGAGCAGTTCTTC
CDR3: CASSPPSGGSYNEQFF

J: TRBJ1-2
D: NA
size: few
V: TRBV5-1
length: 14
DNA: TGCGCCAGCAGCTTGGAAACGGCATATTATGGCTACACCTTC
CDR3: CASSLETAYYGYTF

J: TRBJ2-5
D: NA
size: NA
V: TRBV20-1
length: 13
DNA: TGCAGTGCTAGAGATCAGGGACAAGAGACCCAGTACTTC
CDR3: CSARDQGQETQYF

J: TRBJ2-3
D: TRBD1
size: NA
V: TRBV7-3
length: 16
DNA: TGTGCCAGCAGCTTAACGGCCGGACAGGGTTCAGATACGCAGTATTTT
CDR3: CASSLTAGQGSDTQYF

J: TRBJ2-2
D: TRBD2
size: few
V: TRBV28
length: 15
DNA: TGTGCCAGCAGTTTAATAGCGGGGGGGCCCGGGGAGCTGTTTTTT
CDR3: CASSLIAGGPGELFF

J: TRBJ2-4
D: NA
size: NA
V: TRBV7-9
length: 18
DNA: TGTGCCAGCAGCCCGGACAGCCAACCCATGGGTAAAAAAAACATTCAGTACTTC
CDR3: CASSPDSQPMGKKNIQYF

J: TRBJ1-4
D: NA
size: NA
V: TRBV24-1
length: 17
DNA: TGTGCCACCAGTGATCAGGGTCCAGGGATCCCCTCTGGAAAACTGTTTTTT
CDR3: CATSDQGPGIPSGKLFF

J: TRBJ1-1
D: NA
size: NA
V: TRBV6-2/TRBV6-3
length: 13
DNA: TGTGCCAGCACACAACGGAGGAACACTGAAGCTTTCTTT
CDR3: CASTQRRNTEAFF

J: TRBJ2-1
D: NA
size: NA
V: TRBV6-5
length: 12
DNA: TGTGCCAGCAGACCCGAGACGGGACCGCAGTTCTTC
CDR3: CASRPETGPQFF

J: TRBJ2-5
D: NA
size: many
V: TRBV9
length: 9
DNA: TGTGCCAGTGGGGAGACCCAGTACTTC
CDR3: CASGETQYF

J: TRBJ1-1
D: TRBD1
size: few
V: TRBV7-2
length: 16
DNA: TGTGCCAGCAGCTTGAGGGACAGGATCGGGCCCACTGAAGCTTTCTTT
CDR3: CASSLRDRIGPTEAFF

J: TRBJ1-1
D: NA
size: NA
V: TRBV12-3/TRBV12-4
length: 13
DNA: TGTGCCAGCAGTTTACCACAGGGCACTGAAGCTTTCTTT
CDR3: CASSLPQGTEAFF

J: TRBJ1-2
D: NA
size: few
V: TRBV7-2
length: 12
DNA: TGTGCCAGCAGCTCAGACAAGCAAGGCTACACCTTC
CDR3: CASSSDKQGYTF

J: TRBJ2-5
D: NA
size: few
V: TRBV5-1
length: 14
DNA: TGCGCCAGCAGCTTTAGAACAGGGATCGAGGCCCAGTACTTC
CDR3: CASSFRTGIEAQYF

J: TRBJ2-1
D: NA
size: NA
V: TRBV3-1
length: 14
DNA: TGTGCCAGCAGCGCCTACGCCGCTAGCTATGAGCAGTTCTTC
CDR3: CASSAYAASYEQFF

J: TRBJ2-3
D: NA
size: once
V: TRBV5-1
length: 15
DNA: TGCGCCAGCAGCTTGGATTTGGGTACGACAGATACGCAGTATTTT
CDR3: CASSLDLGTTDTQYF

J: TRBJ2-2
D: NA
size: few
V: TRBV2
length: 15
DNA: TGTGCCAGCAGGTGGGAAGGCGGGAACACCGGGGAGCTGTTTTTT
CDR3: CASRWEGGNTGELFF

J: TRBJ2-1
D: TRBD2
size: NA
V: TRBV12-3/TRBV12-4
length: 17
DNA: TGTGCCAGCAGTCCCGGACTAGCGGGGGGGCCTCGCCATGAGCAGTTCTTC
CDR3: CASSPGLAGGPRHEQFF

J: TRBJ2-1
D: NA
size: few
V: TRBV5-1
length: 15
DNA: TGCGCCAGCAGCACCAGGGAGAGCTCCTACAATGAGCAGTTCTTC
CDR3: CASSTRESSYNEQFF

J: TRBJ1-1
D: NA
size: few
V: TRBV12-3/TRBV12-4
length: 14
DNA: TGTGCCAGCACACATCAGGGGATCAGCACTGAAGCTTTCTTT
CDR3: CASTHQGISTEAFF

J: TRBJ2-7
D: NA
size: many
V: TRBV5-1
length: 11
DNA: TGCGCCAGCAGCTCGGGACAAGCGCAGTACTTC
CDR3: CASSSGQAQYF

J: TRBJ1-3
D: NA
size: few
V: TRBV15
length: 15
DNA: TGTGCCACCGGCAGAGATTTTGAGGATGGAAACACCATATATTTT
CDR3: CATGRDFEDGNTIYF

J: TRBJ2-7
D: NA
size: NA
V: TRBV3-1
length: 15
DNA: TGTGCCAGCAGCCTCGCCGGAGGGGATTCCTACGAGCAGTACTTC
CDR3: CASSLAGGDSYEQYF

J: TRBJ1-4
D: NA
size: many
V: TRBV7-9
length: 12
DNA: TGTGCCAGCAGCCCCGACCTTGAAAAACTGTTTTTT
CDR3: CASSPDLEKLFF

J: TRBJ1-4
D: NA
size: NA
V: TRBV7-8
length: 16
DNA: TGTGCCAGCACCTTTAGGGAGGGCAGGGTAAATGAAAAACTGTTTTTT
CDR3: CASTFREGRVNEKLFF

J: TRBJ1-1
D: TRBD1
size: NA
V: TRBV7-2
length: 14
DNA: TGTGCCAGCAGCCCAAATCAGGGGGCCACTGAAGCTTTCTTT
CDR3: CASSPNQGATEAFF

J: TRBJ2-7
D: TRBD2
size: NA
V: TRBV25-1
length: 15
DNA: TGTGCCAGCAGCTCCCCTAGCGGGGGGGCCTACGAGCAGTACTTC
CDR3: CASSSPSGGAYEQYF

J: TRBJ2-1
D: NA
size: few
V: TRBV9
length: 14
DNA: TGTGCCAGCAGCTCAATGGAAAGCTACAATGAGCAGTTCTTC
CDR3: CASSSMESYNEQFF

J: TRBJ1-1
D: TRBD1
size: few
V: TRBV4-1
length: 16
DNA: TGCGCCAGCAGCCAAGAGGGGACAGCGATGAACACTGAAGCTTTCTTT
CDR3: CASSQEGTAMNTEAFF

J: TRBJ1-5
D: NA
size: few
V: TRBV6-1
length: 15
DNA: TGTGCCAGCAGTAATAACAGGGCCCCAGGGGAGCCCCAGCATTTT
CDR3: CASSNNRAPGEPQHF

J: TRBJ2-5
D: NA
size: few
V: TRBV5-1
length: 15
DNA: TGCGCCAGCAGTCACACGGGTCAGGGAGGAGAGACCCAGTACTTC
CDR3: CASSHTGQGGETQYF

J: TRBJ1-1
D: NA
size: NA
V: TRBV6-2/TRBV6-3
length: 14
DNA: TGTGCCAGCAGCCCCGGGACGAGTAGCATCCAAGCTTTCTTT
CDR3: CASSPGTSSIQAFF

J: TRBJ2-7
D: NA
size: once
V: TRBV6-2/TRBV6-3
length: 14
DNA: TGTGCCATCAAATTTGGTGGCGGGGCCTACGAGCAGTACTTC
CDR3: CAIKFGGGAYEQYF

J: TRBJ1-3
D: TRBD1
size: NA
V: TRBV9
length: 17
DNA: TGTGCCAGCAGCGGCCGGGACAGGGGGTGGACCGGAAACACCATATATTTT
CDR3: CASSGRDRGWTGNTIYF

J: TRBJ2-2
D: NA
size: NA
V: TRBV20-1
length: 14
DNA: TGCAGTGCTAGTGACGGCACCAGACAAGGGGAGCTGTTTTTT
CDR3: CSASDGTRQGELFF

J: TRBJ1-2
D: NA
size: few
V: TRBV6-5
length: 14
DNA: TGTGCCAGCAGTTACTCGACCCGTACCTATGGCTACACCTTC
CDR3: CASSYSTRTYGYTF

J: TRBJ1-2
D: NA
size: few
V: TRBV6-1
length: 15
DNA: TGTGCCAGCAGGGAAAGATCGACGCGATACTATGGCTACACCTTC
CDR3: CASRERSTRYYGYTF

J: TRBJ2-7
D: NA
size: NA
V: TRBV4-3
length: 14
DNA: TGCGCCAGCAGCCAAGAATACACCCAATACGAGCATTACTTC
CDR3: CASSQEYTQYEHYF

J: TRBJ2-5
D: NA
size: once
V: TRBV7-2
length: 16
DNA: TGTGCCAGCAGCCCAATGGGGGGGCTAGGGAAAGAGACCCAGTACTTC
CDR3: CASSPMGGLGKETQYF

J: TRBJ1-2
D: NA
size: few
V: TRBV4-3
length: 15
DNA: TGCGCCAGCAGCCAAGATAATTTGTGGGCCTATGGCTACACCTTC
CDR3: CASSQDNLWAYGYTF

J: TRBJ1-4
D: NA
size: NA
V: TRBV12-3/TRBV12-4
length: 14
DNA: TGTGCCAGCACCCACTGGGGGGGTAATGAAAAACTGTTTTTT
CDR3: CASTHWGGNEKLFF

J: TRBJ1-4
D: NA
size: NA
V: TRBV29-1
length: 13
DNA: TGCAGCGTTGGGAGGAGAGGGAATGAAAAACTGTTTTTT
CDR3: CSVGRRGNEKLFF

J: TRBJ2-5
D: TRBD1
size: NA
V: TRBV20-1
length: 13
DNA: TGCAGTGCGAAAGGGACAGGGCAAGAGACCCAGTACTTC
CDR3: CSAKGTGQETQYF